The present TCR beta chain was sequenced within a study of cytomegalovirus exposure and HLA in healthy donors. Germline assignment: CDR1 SEHNR and CDR2 FQNEAQ (reference sequence). The CDR3 sequence is 14 residues long. The V segment lost 7 bases and the J segment 3 bases; nucleotides outside the gene matches: 6. Study observations and caveats: Roughly 170 TCR beta chains were listed as cytomegalovirus-associated.

A word on this clone: Its antigen remains unknown.

Using immunoSEQ multiplex PCR, the repertoire was profiled, and TCRdb retains in-frame clones only, with some absent. The sample lists 60,000 or so clones; roughly 94% were seen once. The source of this sequence is a man in his late teens or twenties in good health and CMV-seronegative. Sequenced: PBMCs. The V call is TRBV7-9, the J call TRBJ2-7, with 10 bases lining up with TRBD1. The CDR3 is CASTSRDRGYEQYF. The CDR3 nucleotides read TGTGCCAGCACTAGCCGGGACAGGGGCTACGAGCAGTACTTC.